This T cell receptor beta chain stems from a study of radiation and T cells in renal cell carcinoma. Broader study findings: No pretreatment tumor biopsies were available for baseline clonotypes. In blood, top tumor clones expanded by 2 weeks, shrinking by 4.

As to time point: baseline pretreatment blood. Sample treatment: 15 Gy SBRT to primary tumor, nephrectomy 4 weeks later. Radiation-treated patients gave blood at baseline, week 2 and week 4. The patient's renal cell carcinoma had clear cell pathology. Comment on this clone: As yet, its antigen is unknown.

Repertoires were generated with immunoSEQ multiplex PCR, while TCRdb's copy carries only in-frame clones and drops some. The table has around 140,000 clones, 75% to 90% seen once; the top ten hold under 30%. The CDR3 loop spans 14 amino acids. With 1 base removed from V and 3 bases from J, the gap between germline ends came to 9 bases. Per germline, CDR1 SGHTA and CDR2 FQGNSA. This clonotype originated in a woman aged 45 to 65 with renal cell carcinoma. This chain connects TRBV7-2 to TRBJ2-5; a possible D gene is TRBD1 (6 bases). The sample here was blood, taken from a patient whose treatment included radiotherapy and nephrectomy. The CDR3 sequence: CASSLEQGEETQYF. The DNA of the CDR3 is TGTGCCAGCAGCTTAGAACAGGGAGAAGAGACCCAGTACTTC.